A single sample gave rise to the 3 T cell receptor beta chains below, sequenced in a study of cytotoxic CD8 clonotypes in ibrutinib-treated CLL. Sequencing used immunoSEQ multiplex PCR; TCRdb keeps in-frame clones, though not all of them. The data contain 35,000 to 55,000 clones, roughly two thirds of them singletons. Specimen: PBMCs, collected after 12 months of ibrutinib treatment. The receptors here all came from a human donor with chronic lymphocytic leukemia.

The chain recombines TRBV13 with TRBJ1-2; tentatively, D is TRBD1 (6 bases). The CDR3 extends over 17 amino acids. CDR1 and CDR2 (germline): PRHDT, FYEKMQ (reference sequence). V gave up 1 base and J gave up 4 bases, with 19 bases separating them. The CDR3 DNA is TGTGCCAGCAGCTTAGAAGCGGACAGCGAAAGTCCCTATGGCTACACCTTC. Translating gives CASSLEADSESPYGYTF.

The DNA for the CDR3 is TGTGCCAGCAGCCCGGACAGGGGAGCTGGAAACACCATATATTTT. Its protein product is CASSPDRGAGNTIYF. The genes are TRBV6-5 and TRBJ1-3; 9 bases align to TRBD1. The CDR3 totals 15 residues. With 6 bases clipped from V and 2 bases from J, the junction kept 5 bases outside the gene matches. The germline V gene encodes CDR1 MNHEY and CDR2 SVGAGI.

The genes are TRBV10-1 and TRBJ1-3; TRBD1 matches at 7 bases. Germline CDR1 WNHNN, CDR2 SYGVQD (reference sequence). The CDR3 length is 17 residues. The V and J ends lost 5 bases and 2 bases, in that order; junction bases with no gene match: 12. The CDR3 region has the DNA TGCGCCAGCAGTTCAGGACAGGCCTCCCTCCCTGGAAACACCATATATTTT. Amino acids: CASSSGQASLPGNTIYF.